Reported below is one T cell receptor beta chain. The entry originates in a study of blood T cell repertoires in COVID-19. Study at large: Donors in the United States, Italy and Spain gave samples during acute or convalescent COVID-19.

Trimming removed 0 bases from V and 5 bases from J; junction bases left unmatched: 2. Germline V gene lookup returns CDR1 MNHEY and CDR2 SVGEGT. This CDR3 has 14 residues. Study processing details: Amplification of reference gene primers was used by the study to estimate nucleated cell counts. Profiling relied on immunoSEQ multiplex PCR, and the TCRdb table lists in-frame clones only, not all of them. V and J calls and clone size are those listed in that table; D and trimming were worked out from the DNA. The data hold fewer than 250,000 clones, with 86% observed a single time. What was sequenced was peripheral blood. This TCR came from a woman aged 80 or older with COVID-19, enrolled during active disease. The chain couples TRBV6-2 or TRBV6-3 to TRBJ1-2; 8 nucleotides match TRBD1. CDR3 residues: CASSYSGQVYGYTF. The CDR3 nucleotides read TGTGCCAGCAGTTACTCGGGACAGGTTTATGGCTACACCTTC.